These 10 T cell receptor beta chains were all obtained from the same sample, sequenced in a study of T cells in Graves' hyperthyroidism and ophthalmopathy. RNA transcripts served as the template for amplifying TCR beta CDR3 regions. The HTBI primer set drove a first-round RT-PCR of the TCR CDR3. TCRdb reprocessed the multiplex PCR reads with MiXCR, giving one entry per CDR3 protein. The table has a few hundred thousand distinct CDR3 sequences, roughly 15% seen once; the top ten hold around 19%. The sample taken for sequencing was blood. Receptors were obtained from a young woman with Graves' ophthalmopathy.

The sample holds a few counts of this clonotype. The chain joins TRBV6-4 to TRBJ1-2; a weak D match, TRBD1 (6 bases). The germline V gene encodes CDR1 MRHNA and CDR2 SNTAGT. V lost 2 bases to trimming and J lost 4 bases, with 14 bases between them. This CDR3 is 15 amino acids long. Here the CDR3 reads CASSDRGTEPYGYTF. CDR3 coding DNA: TGTGCCAGCAGTGACAGGGGGACCGAACCCTATGGCTACACCTTC.

A few counts support this clonotype. The chain links TRBV5-1 to TRBJ1-4; 7 nucleotides agree with TRBD1. The germline V gene has CDR1 SGHRS and CDR2 YFSETQ. The CDR3 is 14 amino acids. Trimming cost V 0 bases and J 6 bases; bases outside gene matches: 2. CDR3 sequence reads: CASSLAGTDEKLFF. The CDR3 nucleotides are TGCGCCAGCAGCTTGGCAGGGACAGATGAAAAACTGTTTTTT.

The rearrangement links TRBV7-9 to TRBJ2-1; 7 nucleotides match TRBD2. The CDR3 loop spans 15 amino acids. Germline lookup yields CDR1 SEHNR and CDR2 FQNEAQ (reference sequence). J gave up 6 bases and V 7 bases, and 12 bases lay outside the gene matches. The CDR3 region is CASTLSASGRNEQFF. The CDR3 nucleotides read TGTGCCAGCACCCTATCGGCTAGCGGCCGCAATGAGCAGTTCTTC.

The genes are TRBV19 and TRBJ1-5; 8 positions match TRBD1. CDR1 and CDR2 (germline): LNHDA, SQIVND (reference sequence). This CDR3 comprises 13 residues. V was clipped by 11 bases and J by 3 bases; unmatched bases: 6. This CDR3 reads CAGGQGVNQPQHF. CDR3 DNA: TGTGCCGGAGGACAGGGAGTCAATCAGCCCCAGCATTTT.

This clonotype came up many times. This sequence joins TRBV18 and TRBJ2-5, with D unresolved. The CDR3 is made up of 14 amino acids. Germline CDR1 and CDR2: KGHSH and LQKENI. V dropped 7 bases and J dropped 0 bases, with 12 bases sitting between them. DNA of the CDR3: TGTGCCAGCTTACCCGGACGGAACCAAGAGACCCAGTACTTC. Its translation is CASLPGRNQETQYF.

This clonotype appeared once. The CDR3 region has the DNA TGTGCCAGTACCGTCAGGGGGGACTTCTGGGATACGCAGTATTTT. Translated, it gives CASTVRGDFWDTQYF. This sequence joins TRBV28 and TRBJ2-3, with D perhaps matching TRBD1 (7 bases). CDR3 length: 15 residues. Germline V gene data show CDR1 as MDHEN and CDR2 as SYDVKM. The germline V and J ends were trimmed by 9 bases and 6 bases, with 22 bases remaining between them. Full variable domain (missing parts from reference TRBV28 and TRBJ2-3): DVKVTQSSRYLVKRTGEKVFLECVQDMDHENMFWYRQDPGLGLRLIYFSYDVKMKEKGDIPEGYSVSREKKERFSLILESASTNQTSMYLCASTVRGDFWDTQYFGPGTRLTVL.

The rearrangement links TRBV19 to TRBJ2-4, with D tentatively TRBD2 (6 bases). V was clipped by 3 bases and J by 7 bases, with 13 bases between them. Per germline, CDR1 LNHDA and CDR2 SQIVND (reference sequence). The CDR3 is 14 amino acids. The CDR3 DNA is TGTGCCAGTAGTATGGGCGGACTATTTAACATTCAGTACTTC. Residues: CASSMGGLFNIQYF.

This clonotype was observed at least ten times. The chain uses TRBV7-9 and TRBJ2-5; 8 bases line up with TRBD2. CDR3 length: 16 residues. Per the germline V gene, CDR1 is SEHNR and CDR2 is FQNEAQ (reference sequence). After removal of 5 bases from V and 3 bases from J, the junction contained 11 bases not matched to a gene. CDR3 residues: CASSQKRERGKETQYF. The CDR3, as DNA: TGTGCCAGCAGCCAAAAGCGGGAGAGAGGCAAAGAGACCCAGTACTTC.

Note on this clonotype: One base away lies a much larger clone, so this may be a sequencing read error. The rearrangement joins TRBV3-1 to TRBJ2-3, with D perhaps matching TRBD2 (5 bases). Germline V gives CDR1 LGHDT, CDR2 YNNKEL (reference sequence). This CDR3 is 16 amino acids long. V was clipped by 2 bases and J by 1 base, with 13 bases between them. Written as DNA, the CDR3 is TGTGCCAGCAGCCAACTCCTAGCTGGTGGCACAGATACGCAGTATTTT. Translation gives CASSQLLAGGTDTQYF.

This clonotype was recorded many times. The chain joins TRBV5-1 to TRBJ2-1, with 8 bases matching TRBD2. V trimming: 4 bases; J trimming: 3 bases; junction bases outside the gene matches: 12. Germline CDR1 is SGHRS and CDR2 is YFSETQ. The CDR3 consists of 17 residues. Written as DNA, the CDR3 is TGCGCCAGCAGCACCCCTGAGGAAGCGGGGGACTACAATGAGCAGTTCTTC. Residues: CASSTPEEAGDYNEQFF.